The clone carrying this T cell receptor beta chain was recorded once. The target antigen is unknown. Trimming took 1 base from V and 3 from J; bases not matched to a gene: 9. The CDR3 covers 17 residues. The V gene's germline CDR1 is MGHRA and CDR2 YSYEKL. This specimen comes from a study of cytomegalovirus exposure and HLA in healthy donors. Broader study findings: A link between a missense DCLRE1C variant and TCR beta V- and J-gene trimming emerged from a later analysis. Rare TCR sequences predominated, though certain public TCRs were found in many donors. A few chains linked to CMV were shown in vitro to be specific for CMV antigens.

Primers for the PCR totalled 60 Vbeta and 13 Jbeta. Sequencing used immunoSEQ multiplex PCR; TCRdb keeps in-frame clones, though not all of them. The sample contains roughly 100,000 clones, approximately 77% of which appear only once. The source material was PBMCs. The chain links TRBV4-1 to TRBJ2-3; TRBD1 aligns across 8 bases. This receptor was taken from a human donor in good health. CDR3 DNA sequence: TGCGCCAGCAGCCAAGTCGGGCAGGGGGCTACTACAGATACGCAGTATTTT. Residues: CASSQVGQGATTDTQYF.